A selection of T cell receptor beta chains follows, all from one sample in a study of Tregs in tolerant kidney transplant recipients. The method was immunoSEQ multiplex PCR; TCRdb's version includes in-frame clones alone and lacks a portion of them. The table records about 61,000 clones, approximately 85% of them present only once. The specimen was Tregs from blood, collected before the transplant. The receptors were gathered from a human donor who received a combined kidney and bone marrow transplant. Each CDR3 is given with its conserved first and last residue. A D gene is named only where the DNA matches it firmly. Part of the rows lack a size; the others show once, few, many or a class for expanded clones.

J	V	size	D	CDR3	DNA
TRBJ1-2	TRBV6-5	once	-	CASTQAGVFLTTF	TGTGCCAGCACCCAAGCTGGAGTCTTCCTGACAACCTTC
TRBJ2-1	TRBV7-7	-	-	CASSPGGGDEQFF	TGTGCCAGCAGCCCAGGAGGGGGTGATGAGCAGTTCTTC
TRBJ2-7	TRBV7-9	-	-	CASSPGPFNDEQYF	TGTGCCAGCAGCCCTGGGCCATTTAACGACGAGCAGTACTTC
TRBJ2-1	TRBV12-5	-	TRBD2	CASGLGASGRYNEQFF	TGTGCTAGTGGTTTGGGAGCTAGCGGAAGATACAATGAGCAGTTCTTC
TRBJ2-1	TRBV9	-	TRBD2	CASSPGTSGYNEQFF	TGTGCCAGCAGCCCAGGGACTAGCGGTTACAATGAGCAGTTCTTC
TRBJ2-3	TRBV18	once	-	CASSPNRKDTQYF	TGTGCCAGCTCACCAAATCGTAAAGATACGCAGTATTTT
TRBJ1-1	TRBV25-1	-	-	CASSDRLATEAFF	TGTGCCAGCAGTGATCGTCTCGCGACGGAAGCTTTCTTT
TRBJ1-5	TRBV21-1	-	-	CASSTTDMMGQVDQPQHF	TGTGCCAGCAGCACCACAGACATGATGGGACAGGTCGATCAGCCCCAGCATTTT
TRBJ1-2	TRBV7-2	few	-	CASSRGGVGVGYTF	TGTGCCAGCAGCCGAGGAGGAGTCGGGGTAGGCTACACCTTC
TRBJ2-3	TRBV6-5	-	TRBD2	CASSYGEGRGDTQYF	TGTGCCAGCAGTTACGGGGAGGGGCGAGGAGATACGCAGTATTTT
TRBJ2-2	TRBV5-1	-	-	CASSLVGRTFTGELFF	TGCGCCAGCAGCTTGGTGGGACGGACCTTTACCGGGGAGCTGTTTTTT
TRBJ2-2	TRBV11-3	-	-	CASSLAHGTLQTNTGELFF	TGTGCCAGCAGCTTAGCACACGGGACACTACAAACGAACACCGGGGAGCTGTTTTTT
TRBJ2-5	TRBV6-5	once	TRBD1	CASSWGQMQETQYF	TGTGCCAGCAGCTGGGGACAGATGCAAGAGACCCAGTACTTC
TRBJ2-5	TRBV6-1	-	-	CASSGIGGETQYF	TGTGCCAGCAGTGGTATAGGGGGGGAGACCCAGTACTTC
TRBJ2-7	TRBV6-1	-	TRBD2	CASALAGNSYEQYF	TGTGCCAGCGCACTAGCGGGAAACTCCTACGAGCAGTACTTC
TRBJ1-1	TRBV30	-	-	CAWSVGGLNTEAFF	TGTGCCTGGAGTGTTGGGGGTCTGAACACTGAAGCTTTCTTT
TRBJ1-5	TRBV19	-	-	CASAGLGSRGNQPQHF	TGTGCCAGTGCTGGCCTGGGGAGTCGTGGCAATCAGCCCCAGCATTTT
TRBJ1-5	TRBV28	-	-	CASSPGLTVSNQPQHF	TGTGCCAGCAGTCCTGGTCTGACGGTTAGCAATCAGCCCCAGCATTTT
TRBJ2-7	TRBV7-2	-	-	CASSLFLVGAYEQYF	TGTGCCAGCAGCTTATTTCTTGTCGGGGCCTACGAGCAGTACTTC
TRBJ2-3	TRBV5-1	-	TRBD2	CASSLRGGPADTQYF	TGCGCCAGCAGCTTGCGGGGGGGCCCCGCAGATACGCAGTATTTT
TRBJ1-5	TRBV19	-	-	CASSMWAEPNQPQHF	TGTGCCAGTAGTATGTGGGCCGAGCCGAATCAGCCCCAGCATTTT
TRBJ1-5	TRBV6-4	-	TRBD1	CASSSSGGLGQPQHF	TGTGCCAGCAGTTCCTCAGGGGGATTGGGTCAGCCCCAGCATTTT
TRBJ1-2	TRBV7-8	few	TRBD1	CASSYDRGYGYTF	TGTGCCAGCAGCTATGACAGGGGTTATGGCTACACCTTC
TRBJ2-7	TRBV6-6	-	TRBD2	CASSYVWPGGPDEQYF	TGTGCCAGCAGTTATGTGTGGCCGGGGGGGCCCGACGAGCAGTACTTC
TRBJ1-2	TRBV19	-	-	CASRSGHLNYGYTF	TGTGCCAGTAGGTCGGGACACCTGAACTATGGCTACACCTTC
TRBJ2-1	TRBV6-5	-	TRBD2	CATQINSGAWDEQFF	TGTGCCACCCAAATTAATAGCGGGGCCTGGGATGAGCAGTTCTTC
TRBJ2-7	TRBV10-3	-	TRBD1	CAISGSQGAYEQYF	TGTGCCATCAGCGGGTCCCAGGGGGCCTACGAGCAGTACTTC
TRBJ1-4	TRBV7-8	few	-	CASSVGQLEKLFF	TGTGCCAGCAGCGTTGGACAGCTTGAAAAACTGTTTTTT
TRBJ2-3	TRBV6-1	-	-	CASSQRDTFTDTQYF	TGTGCCAGCAGCCAGAGGGACACCTTCACAGATACGCAGTATTTT
TRBJ2-5	TRBV4-1	few	TRBD1	CASSQSVTPGGLETQYF	TGCGCCAGCAGCCAAAGCGTTACGCCAGGGGGCTTGGAGACCCAGTACTTC
TRBJ2-2	TRBV2	-	-	CASSDARYTGELFF	TGTGCCAGCAGTGACGCGAGGTACACCGGGGAGCTGTTTTTT
TRBJ1-2	TRBV11-2	once	TRBD1	CASSGPGTGNYGYTF	TGTGCCAGCAGCGGTCCCGGGACAGGGAACTATGGCTACACCTTC